This entry describes one T cell receptor beta chain. The specificity of this receptor is unknown. The record has no base qualities; no much larger clone is one base away. The CDR3 regions of human TCRbeta chains were analyzed by immunosequencing. As for how the authors treated the data: Repertoire TCRs were matched against a reference library of SARS-CoV-2-specific TCRs generated with the MIRA antigen-specificity platform. Breadth meant the fraction of unique TCRs that were SARS-CoV-2-associated, whereas depth meant the fraction of total T cells that were SARS-CoV-2-associated. Using the MIRA data, each spike-specific TCR was assigned both to the spike region to which the TCR was reactive and to a CD4 or CD8 class. Log10-transformed breadth and depth values were compared by one-way ANOVA with Sidak's multiple comparisons tests. TCRdb mirrors the immuneACCESS table, restricted to in-frame sequences. Some clones are absent from its copies; in checked studies, under half trace to an unresolved V gene, and the reason for the others is unknown. The V and J calls and the clone size are those of that table, but D and trimming were determined from the DNA. The sample yields 150,000 or so clones; 80% to 95% were counted once. Of the sample, around 2.3% falls within the top ten clones.

This specimen comes from a study of T cell responses to AZD1222 COVID-19 vaccine (dated by TCRdb to about 2021). At the level of the whole study: AZD1222 recipients whose second dose came at about 4 weeks and those whose second dose came at about 12 weeks were combined into one group, since spike-specific TCR depth and breadth did not differ between the two schedules. TCR sequencing covered 230 to 250 trial participants: 200 to 210 given two doses of AZD1222 and 26 given two doses of MenACWY control vaccine. Trial participants were enrolled into age subgroups of 18-55, 56-69 and 70-plus years, which contained about 150, 28 and 57 TCR-sequenced participants, respectively.

Trimming costs V 6 bases and J 0 bases, and their ends lie 11 bases apart. CDR3 length: 14 amino acids, cysteine to phenylalanine. The entry retains the CDR3 DNA only, 42 bases that are in frame from base 1. The germline V gene gives CDR1 as MDHEN and CDR2 as SYDVKM. In light of the paper, this sample's time point label describes: baseline before first vaccination. Vaccinee samples were obtained from the UK trials COV001 and COV002, which included a single-blind randomized controlled phase 2/3 trial of AZD1222 (ChAdOx1 nCoV-19) in healthy adults. For TCRbeta chain sequencing, PBMC samples from trial participants were taken at day 0 and at day 28 after the second dose. Points the paper makes about the study in general: Because no day 14 peak-response samples were available, the repertoires could be characterized only after the peak T cell response. Only five or six AZD1222 recipients were SARS-CoV-2 seropositive at baseline, limiting conclusions about previously exposed vaccinees. The 56-69-year group was small, and its depth increase did not reach significance, likely because of low power. Most participants were white British and females outnumbered males, and the authors suggested that clonal diversity may have been underestimated. Spike-specific TCR breadth and depth rose significantly after two AZD1222 doses compared with day 0 and with MenACWY recipients. Epitopes outside the regions mutated in the B.1.351 and B.1.1.7 variants were reportedly recognized by nearly half of the unique spike-specific TCRs. CD4 TCRs associated with the vaccine covered the entire spike protein, and the dominant responses were in regions 160-218 and 743-854.

The receptor was isolated from an adult in good health. The sample in question was peripheral blood, obtained on day 0 of AZD1222 vaccination. The chain joins TRBV28 to TRBJ1-1; a tentative D call is TRBD1 (6 bases match). The DNA is TGTGCCAGCAGGGCGCAGGGGATGAACACTGAAGCTTTCTTT. The translation is CASRAQGMNTEAFF.